The 7 T cell receptor beta chains below all came from one sample that was sequenced in a study of blood T cell repertoires in COVID-19 (dated by TCRdb to between 2020 and 2021). Library method: the immunoSEQ multiplex PCR assay. TCRdb limited this immuneACCESS table to in-frame rearrangements with V and J called. A share of clones is missing; checked studies link under half to unresolved V genes, and the rest is unexplained. Recorded for this sample are tens of thousands of clones; approximately 90% of them occurred a single time. In total, the top ten clones hold about 5.3% of the sample. The specimen sequenced was peripheral blood. These TCRs come from a woman older than 75 with active or convalescent COVID-19.

The V gene is TRBV28, the J gene TRBJ2-7; 10 nucleotides match TRBD1. The CDR3 length is 15 residues. With 6 bases clipped from V and 2 bases from J, the junction kept 7 bases outside the gene matches. The germline V gene encodes CDR1 MDHEN and CDR2 SYDVKM. The CDR3 loop reads CASRSPGQGTYEQYF. As DNA, the CDR3 is TGTGCCAGCAGGAGTCCGGGACAGGGGACCTACGAGCAGTACTTC.

The CDR3 here is CASSLDVSSQGYTF. The CDR3 DNA follows: TGTGCCAGCAGCTTAGACGTTTCCTCCCAGGGCTACACCTTC. The chain recombines TRBV7-2 with TRBJ1-2; no clear D. Germline V gives CDR1 SGHTA, CDR2 FQGNSA. The CDR3 length is 14 residues. The V end was cut by 1 base, the J end by 8 bases, with 14 bases between.

This rearrangement joins TRBV28 to TRBJ2-1; no reliable D call. The length of the CDR3 is 12 residues. Germline-derived CDR1 and CDR2 are MDHEN and SYDVKM. V dropped 5 bases and J dropped 9 bases, with 11 bases sitting between them. CDR3 in amino acids: CASSLMTGEQFF. Written as DNA, the CDR3 is TGTGCCAGCAGTCTAATGACGGGTGAGCAGTTCTTC.

This sequence joins TRBV9 and TRBJ2-5; TRBD1 is a possible D gene (6 bases). Germline assignment: CDR1 SGDLS and CDR2 YYNGEE. With 3 bases removed from V and 2 bases from J, the gap between germline ends came to 14 bases. The CDR3 contains 15 residues. CDR3 DNA sequence: TGTGCCAGCAGCGCTCCCGGGACACCGCAAGAGACCCAGTACTTC. This codes for CASSAPGTPQETQYF.

The rearrangement joins TRBV7-6 to TRBJ1-1; D uncertain. V was pared by 1 base and J by 6 bases, with 9 bases between. This CDR3 has 13 amino acids. Germline V gene lookup returns CDR1 SGHVS and CDR2 FNYEAQ. CDR3 sequence (DNA): TGTGCCAGCAGCTTAGACGCGGGCTCTGAAGCTTTCTTT. This translates into CASSLDAGSEAFF.

The rearrangement joins TRBV7-9 to TRBJ2-1, with D tentatively TRBD1 (5 bases). Trimming cost V 3 bases and J 2 bases, with 11 bases left between them. The V gene's germline CDR1 is SEHNR and CDR2 FQNEAQ (reference sequence). CDR3 length: 15 residues. DNA of the CDR3: TGTGCCAGCAGCTTTCGTGGGGCGGCCTACAATGAGCAGTTCTTC. Translation gives CASSFRGAAYNEQFF.

This chain uses TRBV2 with TRBJ1-6; D is unclear. The CDR3 spans 14 residues. Germline lookup yields CDR1 SNHLY and CDR2 FYNNEI. Trimming shortened V by 6 bases and J by 0 bases, and 6 bases separated the two germline ends. CDR3 DNA: TGTGCCAGCAGCCCGAGCTCCTATAATTCACCCCTCCACTTT. This sequence encodes CASSPSSYNSPLHF. The entire variable domain, with the rest obtained from reference TRBV2 and TRBJ1-6, is as follows: EPEVTQTPSHQVTQMGQEVILRCVPISNHLYFYWYRQILGQKVEFLVSFYNNEISEKSEIFDDQFSVERPDGSNFTLKIRSTKLEDSAMYFCASSPSSYNSPLHFGNGTRLTVT.